This paragraph covers one TCR beta chain sequence. Its antigen remains unidentified. The CDR3 has 17 residues. The germline gives CDR1 LGHNA, CDR2 YSLEER. The sample is drawn from a study of CXCR3-negative and CXCR3-positive naive CD8 T cells. Study-level findings and limits: Comparably high diversity was seen in both naive subsets, and much lower diversity in memory CD8+ cells.

Preparation of TRB cDNA libraries relied on 5' RACE carrying UMI labels. TCRdb re-analyzed the 5' RACE reads; it lists each CDR3 protein once, without DNA. The sample table includes about 53,000 distinct CDR3 sequences. The rearrangement joins TRBV4-3 to TRBJ2-1; TCRdb's D call of TRBD1 is untestable without DNA. The clonotype was recovered from a human donor in good health. Some clones in this sample may be carry-over from other donors' samples. Sequenced input: naive CXCR3- CD8+ T cells from blood. Sample subset: CD45RO-CCR7+CD27+CD95- naive CD8+ T cells lacking CXCR3 (TNR3-). The CDR3 reads CASSQGTQTSRYNEQFF.